This T cell receptor beta chain was captured by sequencing in a study of cytomegalovirus exposure and HLA in healthy donors. The CDR3 extends over 15 amino acids. The junction had 3 bases not matched to a gene; V was cut back by 3 bases and J by 0 bases. The germline V gene encodes CDR1 SGHNT and CDR2 YYREEE (reference sequence). Use of 60 Vbeta and 13 Jbeta primers characterized the PCR. Clones were read by immunoSEQ multiplex PCR, and TCRdb kept only the in-frame ones, dropping some. This table holds 68,000 or so clones. Overall study results and limits: In most subjects, TCR beta sequences reportedly gave accurate predictions of HLA-A and HLA-B alleles. In a later analysis, V- and J-gene trimming of beta chains associated with a DCLRE1C missense variant, replicated independently. The study listed under 200 cytomegalovirus-associated TCR beta chains. Roughly uniform sequencing depth across donors was assumed, possibly incorrectly.

On this clone: The target antigen is unknown.

The sequencing input was PBMCs. This receptor was taken from a boy younger than 18 in good health and CMV-seronegative. V gene TRBV5-4 combines with J gene TRBJ2-7, with 10 bases aligning to TRBD2. This CDR3 reads CASSWSSGSSYEQYF. The CDR3 nucleotides read TGTGCCAGCAGCTGGTCTAGCGGGAGCTCCTACGAGCAGTACTTC.